The clone carrying this TCR beta chain was counted at least ten times. Its specificity is not known. The data were taken from a study of T-cell reconstitution after alpha-beta-depleted transplantation in children. Overall study findings and caveats: Several hundred expanded graft clones reportedly supplied alpha-beta T cells about two months after transplant.

The TCRbeta library was prepared with unique molecular identifiers. Each CDR3 protein is one row after TCRdb ran MiXCR on the PCR reads. The sample yields 440,000 or so distinct CDR3 sequences, 43% seen once. Between the trimmed V and J ends, which lost 1 base and 0 bases, there was a span of 10 bases. The germline V gene has CDR1 DFQATT and CDR2 SNEGSKA (reference sequence). The CDR3 consists of 15 residues. The TCR was taken from a girl aged 2-15 years with aplastic anemia, due to receive a stem cell transplant. The J gene is TRBJ2-1, the V gene TRBV20-1; D is ambiguous. The sequencing used PBMCs, collected before TCRalphabeta/CD19-depleted stem cell transplant. The CDR3 reads CSARVGHSSYNEQFF. In DNA, the CDR3 is TGCAGTGCTAGAGTGGGCCATAGCTCCTACAATGAGCAGTTCTTC.